Shown below are 4 T cell receptor beta chains from a single sample sequenced in a study of regulatory T cells in long-lasting Graves disease (dated by TCRdb to the early 2020s). In the paper's terms, the time point label means: persistent/refractory GD, antithyroid drugs over 5 years with positive TRAb. For both TCR sequencing and RNA sequencing, RNA was extracted from PBMCs using TRIzol. Receptor amplification or capture employed multiplex PCR. The instrument given in TCRdb is Illumina HiSeq 4000. iRepertoire HTBI primers and Arm-PCR amplification of CDR3 regions were used to construct TCR beta libraries. TCRdb applied fastp at Q25 and MiXCR to the public reads, then kept only in-frame beta chains. Rows with one shared CDR3 protein collapse into an entry with the most common genes and DNA. The sample yields about 660,000 distinct CDR3 sequences; 25% to 30% were counted once. The top ten clones comprise about two fifths of the sample.

Material: peripheral blood mononuclear cells (PBMCs), obtained when the disease was refractory, from a patient treated with antithyroid drugs. These receptors all stem from a female donor with Graves disease.

This clonotype was recorded many times. This chain uses TRBV2 with TRBJ1-5; D remains unclear. The length of the CDR3 is 13 residues. Germline-derived CDR1 and CDR2 are SNHLY and FYNNEI. V was clipped by 3 bases and J by 7 bases, with 10 bases between them. In DNA, the CDR3 is TGTGCCAGCAGTGACGGGTGGGGACAGCCCCAGCATTTT. Its translation is CASSDGWGQPQHF.

V gene TRBV7-6 combines with J gene TRBJ2-3; TRBD2 matches 8 bases. The CDR3 is 20 amino acids. The V gene end was trimmed by 5 bases and the J gene end by 3 bases; junction bases not matched to a gene: 22. From germline, CDR1 is SGHVS and CDR2 FNYEAQ. The CDR3 DNA reads as TGTGCCAGCAGCCTAGAACCGGGACTAGGAGGAACGGTGGCGACAGATACGCAGTATTTT. This codes for CASSLEPGLGGTVATDTQYF.

This chain joins TRBV7-2 and TRBJ2-5; D gene ambiguous. Trimming shortened V by 5 bases and J by 2 bases, and 12 bases separated the two germline ends. This CDR3 spans 14 amino acids. Per the germline V gene, CDR1 is SGHTA and CDR2 is FQGNSA. CDR3 amino acids: CASSRFGVQETQYF. The CDR3 DNA is TGTGCCAGCAGCCGTTTTGGGGTACAAGAGACCCAGTACTTC.

This clonotype was counted at least ten times. The J gene is TRBJ1-4, the V gene TRBV28; D gene unclear. The ends were cut back, 6 bases at V and 6 bases at J, with 14 bases in the middle. The germline CDR1 and CDR2 sequences are MDHEN and SYDVKM. The CDR3 runs 14 residues. The CDR3 loop reads CASSDYGRDEKLFF. The CDR3 nucleotides are TGTGCCAGCAGCGACTACGGAAGGGATGAAAAACTGTTTTTT.